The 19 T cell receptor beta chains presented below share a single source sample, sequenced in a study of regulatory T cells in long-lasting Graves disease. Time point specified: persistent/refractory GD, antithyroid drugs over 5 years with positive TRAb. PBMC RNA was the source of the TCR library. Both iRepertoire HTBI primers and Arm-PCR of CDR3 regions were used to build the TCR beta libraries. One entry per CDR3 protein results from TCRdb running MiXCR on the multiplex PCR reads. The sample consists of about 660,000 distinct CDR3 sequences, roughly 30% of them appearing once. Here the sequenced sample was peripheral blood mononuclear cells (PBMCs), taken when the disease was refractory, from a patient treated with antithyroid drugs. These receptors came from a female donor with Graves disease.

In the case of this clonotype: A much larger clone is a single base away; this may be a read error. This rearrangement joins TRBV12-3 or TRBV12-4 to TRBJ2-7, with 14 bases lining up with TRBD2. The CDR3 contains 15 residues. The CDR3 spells CASSLGTSGSYERYF. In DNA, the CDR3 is TGTGCCAGCAGTCTCGGGACTAGCGGGAGCTACGAGCGGTACTTC.

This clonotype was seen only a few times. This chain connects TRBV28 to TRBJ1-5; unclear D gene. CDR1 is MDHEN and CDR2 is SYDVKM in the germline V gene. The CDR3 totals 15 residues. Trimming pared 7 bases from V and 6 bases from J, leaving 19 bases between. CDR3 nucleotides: TGTGCCAGCACCGCGGGCGGCGTTCTTAGTCAGCCCCAGCATTTT. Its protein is CASTAGGVLSQPQHF.

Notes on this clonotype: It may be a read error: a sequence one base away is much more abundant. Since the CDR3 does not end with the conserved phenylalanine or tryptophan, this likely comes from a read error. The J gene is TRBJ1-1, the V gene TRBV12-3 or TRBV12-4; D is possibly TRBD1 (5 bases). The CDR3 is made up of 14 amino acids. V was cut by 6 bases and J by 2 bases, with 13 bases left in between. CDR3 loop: CASSDGTLNTEAFY. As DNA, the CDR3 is TGTGCCAGCAGCGACGGGACTTTAAACACTGAAGCTTTCTAT.

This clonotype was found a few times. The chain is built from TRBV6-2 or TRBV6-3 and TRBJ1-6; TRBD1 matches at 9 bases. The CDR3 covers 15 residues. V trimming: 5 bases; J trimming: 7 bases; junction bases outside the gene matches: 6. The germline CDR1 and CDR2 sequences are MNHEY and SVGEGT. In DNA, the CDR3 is TGTGCCAGCAGTCGACAGGGGGTTAGGAATTCACCCCTCCACTTT. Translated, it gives CASSRQGVRNSPLHF.

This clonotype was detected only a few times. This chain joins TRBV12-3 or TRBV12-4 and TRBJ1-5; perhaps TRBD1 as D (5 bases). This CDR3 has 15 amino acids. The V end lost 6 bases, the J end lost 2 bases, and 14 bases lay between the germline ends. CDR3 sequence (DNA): TGTGCCAGCAGATACCTGGGGGGGGGCAATCAGCCCCAGCATTTT. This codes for CASRYLGGGNQPQHF.

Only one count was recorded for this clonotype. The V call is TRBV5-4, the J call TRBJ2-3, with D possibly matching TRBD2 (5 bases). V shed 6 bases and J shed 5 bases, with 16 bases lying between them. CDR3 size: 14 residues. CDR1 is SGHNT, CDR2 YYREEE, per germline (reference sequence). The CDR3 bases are TGTGCCAGCACCTTTCGGGGAAGCGGAGATACGCAGTATTTT. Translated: CASTFRGSGDTQYF.

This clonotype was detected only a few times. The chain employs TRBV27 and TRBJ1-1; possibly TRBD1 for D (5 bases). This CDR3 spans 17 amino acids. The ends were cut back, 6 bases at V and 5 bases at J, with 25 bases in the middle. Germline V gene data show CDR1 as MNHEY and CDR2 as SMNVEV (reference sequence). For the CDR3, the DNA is TGTGCCAGCAGCACTCCGGACAAGGGTCGAAGTCGGACTGAAGCTTTCTTT. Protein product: CASSTPDKGRSRTEAFF.

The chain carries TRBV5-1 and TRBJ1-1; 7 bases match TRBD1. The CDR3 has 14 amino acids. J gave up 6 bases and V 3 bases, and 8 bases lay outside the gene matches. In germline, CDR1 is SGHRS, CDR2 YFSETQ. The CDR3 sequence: CASSWRQGPAEAFF. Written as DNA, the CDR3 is TGCGCCAGCAGCTGGCGACAGGGACCGGCTGAAGCTTTCTTT. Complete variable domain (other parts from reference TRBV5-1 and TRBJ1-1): KAGVTQTPRYLIKTRGQQVTLSCSPISGHRSVSWYQQTPGQGLQFLFEYFSETQRNKGNFPGRFSGRQFSNSRSEMNVSTLELGDSALYLCASSWRQGPAEAFFGQGTRLTVV.

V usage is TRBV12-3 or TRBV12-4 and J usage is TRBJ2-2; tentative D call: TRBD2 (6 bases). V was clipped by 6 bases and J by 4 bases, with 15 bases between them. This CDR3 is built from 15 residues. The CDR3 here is CASSGTPHSTGELFF. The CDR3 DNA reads TGTGCCAGCAGCGGGACTCCTCACTCCACCGGGGAGCTGTTTTTT.

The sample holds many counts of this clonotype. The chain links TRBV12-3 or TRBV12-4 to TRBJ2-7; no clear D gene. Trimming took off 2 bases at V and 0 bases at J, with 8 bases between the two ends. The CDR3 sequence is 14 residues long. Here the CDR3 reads CASSLWVDSYEQYF. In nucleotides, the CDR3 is TGTGCCAGCAGTTTATGGGTGGACTCCTACGAGCAGTACTTC.

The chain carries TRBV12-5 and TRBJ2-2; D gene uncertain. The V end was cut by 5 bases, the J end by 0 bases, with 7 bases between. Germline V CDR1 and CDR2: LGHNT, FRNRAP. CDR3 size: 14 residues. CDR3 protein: CASGLYTNTGELFF. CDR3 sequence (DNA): TGTGCTAGTGGTCTGTACACGAACACCGGGGAGCTGTTTTTT.

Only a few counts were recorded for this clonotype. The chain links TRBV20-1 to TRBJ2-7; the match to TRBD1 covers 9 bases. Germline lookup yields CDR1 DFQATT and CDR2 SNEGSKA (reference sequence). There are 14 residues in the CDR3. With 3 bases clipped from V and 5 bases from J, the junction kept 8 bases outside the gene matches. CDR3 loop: CSARLQGADHEQYF. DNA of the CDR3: TGCAGTGCTAGGTTACAGGGGGCGGACCACGAGCAGTACTTC.

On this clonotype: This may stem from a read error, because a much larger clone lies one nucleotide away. CDR3 sequence (DNA): TGTGCCAGCAGCTTTACGTCGAACACTGAAGCTTCCTTT. Translated: CASSFTSNTEASF. The chain uses TRBV11-2 and TRBJ1-1; D call uncertain. The V gene's germline CDR1 is SGHAT and CDR2 FQNNGV. CDR3 length: 13 residues.

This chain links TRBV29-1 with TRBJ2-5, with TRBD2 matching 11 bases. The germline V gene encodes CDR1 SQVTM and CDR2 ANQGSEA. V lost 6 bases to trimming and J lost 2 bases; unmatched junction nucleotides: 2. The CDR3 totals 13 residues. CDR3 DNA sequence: TGCAGCGTCGGGACTAGCGGACAAGAGACCCAGTACTTC. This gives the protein CSVGTSGQETQYF.

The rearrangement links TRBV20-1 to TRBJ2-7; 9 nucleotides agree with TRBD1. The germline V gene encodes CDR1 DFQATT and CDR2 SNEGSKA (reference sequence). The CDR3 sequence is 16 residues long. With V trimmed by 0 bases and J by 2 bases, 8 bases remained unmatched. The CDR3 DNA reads TGCAGTGCTAGAGATGTCAAGGGACAGGGCGCCTACGAGCAGTACTTC. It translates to CSARDVKGQGAYEQYF.

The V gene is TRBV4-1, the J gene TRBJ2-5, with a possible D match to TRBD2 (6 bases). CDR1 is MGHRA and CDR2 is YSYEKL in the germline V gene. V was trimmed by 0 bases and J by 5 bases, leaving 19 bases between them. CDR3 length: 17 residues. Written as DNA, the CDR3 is TGCGCCAGCAGCCAAGAGGGTCGGAGGGCCCCACCTGAGACCCAGTACTTC. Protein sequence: CASSQEGRRAPPETQYF.

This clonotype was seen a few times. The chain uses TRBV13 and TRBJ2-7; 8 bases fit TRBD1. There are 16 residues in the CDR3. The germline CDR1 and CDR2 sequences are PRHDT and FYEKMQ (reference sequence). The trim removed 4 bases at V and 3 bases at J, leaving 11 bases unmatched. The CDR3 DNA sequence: TGTGCCAGCAGCTCGACGCGACAGGGGATAATCTACGAGCAGTACTTC. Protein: CASSSTRQGIIYEQYF. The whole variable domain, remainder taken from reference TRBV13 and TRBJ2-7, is AAGVIQSPRHLIKEKRETATLKCYPIPRHDTVYWYQQGPGQDPQFLISFYEKMQSDKGSIPDRFSAQQFSDYHSELNMSSLELGDSALYFCASSSTRQGIIYEQYFGPGTRLTVT.

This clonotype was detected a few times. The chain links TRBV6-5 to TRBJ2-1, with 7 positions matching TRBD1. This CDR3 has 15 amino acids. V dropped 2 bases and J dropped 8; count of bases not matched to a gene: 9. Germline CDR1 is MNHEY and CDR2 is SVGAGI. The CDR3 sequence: CASSYRQGSRHEQFF. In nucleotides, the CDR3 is TGTGCCAGCAGTTACCGACAGGGCAGTCGCCATGAGCAGTTCTTC.

The CDR3, as DNA: TGCAGTGCTAGTTTTCCAGCGGGGGTCCTTTCCGAGCAGTACTTC. Amino acid sequence: CSASFPAGVLSEQYF. The rearrangement joins TRBV20-1 to TRBJ2-7; 8 bases agree with TRBD2. Germline V gene lookup returns CDR1 DFQATT and CDR2 SNEGSKA (reference sequence). This CDR3 is 15 amino acids long. V lost 3 bases and J lost 6; bases outside the gene matches: 13.